A selection of T cell receptor beta chains follows, all from one sample in a study of T cell responses to AZD1222 COVID-19 vaccine. Data came from immunoSEQ multiplex PCR; TCRdb stores just in-frame clones and leaves some out. The sample carries some 180,000 clones, approximately 92% recorded once. The starting material was peripheral blood, obtained on day 0 of AZD1222 vaccination. The receptors were sampled from an adult in good health. The CDR3 runs from the conserved cysteine through the conserved F or W. A D gene is named only where the DNA matches it firmly. A clone size is listed for some rows: how often the clone was seen (once, few, many), or a class if it is expanded.

V	length	J	D	size	CDR3	DNA
TRBV2	13	TRBJ2-5	.	.	CASGTAYQETQYF	TGTGCCAGCGGGACTGCGTACCAAGAGACCCAGTACTTC
TRBV19	15	TRBJ1-2	.	.	CASSYGGGGNYGYTF	TGTGCCAGTAGTTATGGCGGGGGGGGAAACTATGGCTACACCTTC
TRBV5-1	14	TRBJ2-7	.	.	CASSFSGGLYEQYF	TGCGCCAGCAGCTTTTCAGGGGGGTTATACGAGCAGTACTTC
TRBV2	15	TRBJ1-5	TRBD1	.	CASSVAGQGSQPQHF	TGTGCCAGCAGTGTGGCGGGACAGGGGAGCCAGCCCCAGCATTTT
TRBV7-6	15	TRBJ2-7	.	.	CASSLDQGFTYEQYF	TGTGCCAGCAGCTTAGATCAGGGGTTTACCTACGAGCAGTACTTC
TRBV12-3/TRBV12-4	12	TRBJ1-3	.	.	CASSSDSSGIYF	TGTGCCAGCAGCTCTGACAGTAGCGGCATATATTTT
TRBV2	14	TRBJ1-5	TRBD1	.	CASSGGTGNQPQHF	TGTGCCAGCAGTGGGGGGACAGGGAATCAGCCCCAGCATTTT
TRBV2	15	TRBJ1-5	TRBD1	.	CASSQTGRSNQPQHF	TGTGCCAGCAGTCAGACAGGGCGAAGCAATCAGCCCCAGCATTTT
TRBV6-1	16	TRBJ1-5	.	.	CASNEEGRGSNQPQHF	TGTGCCAGCAATGAGGAGGGCAGGGGTAGCAATCAGCCCCAGCATTTT
TRBV27	13	TRBJ1-3	.	.	CASSLKSGNTIYF	TGTGCCAGCAGTTTAAAGTCTGGAAACACCATATATTTT
TRBV11-3	12	TRBJ2-1	.	.	CASSALAREQFF	TGTGCCAGCAGCGCACTAGCAAGAGAGCAGTTCTTC
TRBV5-1	12	TRBJ2-7	.	.	CASSGVAYEQYF	TGCGCCAGTTCAGGAGTAGCCTACGAGCAGTACTTC
TRBV3-1/TRBV3-2	16	TRBJ2-5	.	.	CASSRKDRVRVETQYF	TGTGCCAGCAGCCGAAAAGACCGAGTTCGGGTGGAGACCCAGTACTTC
TRBV19	16	TRBJ2-5	.	.	CASSTGGGRSRETQYF	TGTGCCAGTAGTACTGGGGGGGGCCGTTCCCGAGAGACCCAGTACTTC
TRBV28	12	TRBJ1-2	.	.	CASTTDGLGYTF	TGTGCCAGCACCACAGACGGGCTCGGCTACACCTTC
TRBV15	15	TRBJ2-2	TRBD1	.	CATSLGQGWTGELFF	TGTGCCACCAGCCTCGGACAGGGTTGGACCGGGGAGCTGTTTTTT
TRBV4-3	14	TRBJ2-7	.	.	CASSQATGGYEQYF	TGCGCCAGCAGCCAAGCAACCGGGGGTTACGAGCAGTACTTC
TRBV12-3/TRBV12-4	13	TRBJ1-1	.	.	CASSSVPVSEAFF	TGTGCCAGCAGTTCGGTCCCAGTGTCGGAAGCTTTCTTT
TRBV7-2	14	TRBJ2-3	.	.	CASTSVGSTDTQYF	TGTGCCAGCACATCAGTGGGGAGCACAGATACGCAGTATTTT
TRBV29-1	11	TRBJ1-2	.	.	CSVAPPSGYTF	TGCAGCGTTGCTCCTCCATCGGGCTACACCTTT
TRBV9	14	TRBJ1-4	TRBD1	.	CASSVAGGHEKLFF	TGTGCCAGCAGCGTAGCAGGGGGCCATGAAAAACTGTTTTTT
TRBV9	14	TRBJ2-5	TRBD2	.	CASSVGLDQETQYF	TGTGCCAGCAGCGTCGGACTAGACCAAGAGACCCAGTACTTC
TRBV7-2	15	TRBJ2-1	TRBD1	.	CASSSGGAGGAEQFF	TGTGCCAGCAGCTCAGGGGGAGCTGGTGGCGCCGAGCAGTTCTTC
TRBV7-2	14	TRBJ2-1	TRBD2	.	CASSLVAGGDEQFF	TGTGCCAGCAGCTTAGTAGCGGGGGGCGATGAGCAGTTCTTC
TRBV5-4	12	TRBJ2-7	TRBD2	.	CASSWGGGEQYF	TGTGCCAGCAGCTGGGGGGGAGGCGAGCAGTACTTC
TRBV19	15	TRBJ1-2	.	.	CASSIGGQGGYGYTF	TGTGCCAGTAGTATAGGCGGGCAGGGCGGCTATGGCTACACCTTC
TRBV19	13	TRBJ2-7	.	.	CASSSFGSYEQYF	TGTGCCAGTAGTTCGTTCGGTTCCTACGAGCAGTACTTC
TRBV5-1	18	TRBJ1-6	.	.	CASSLAGGAGSYNSPLHF	TGCGCCAGCAGCTTGGCCGGGGGGGCAGGCTCCTATAATTCACCCCTCCACTTT
TRBV18	15	TRBJ1-1	TRBD1	.	CASSFTGGRGTEAFF	TGTGCCAGCTCATTCACAGGGGGCAGAGGGACTGAAGCTTTCTTT
TRBV25-1	15	TRBJ2-7	.	.	CASSLRAGAFGEQYF	TGTGCCAGCAGTTTGAGGGCGGGGGCCTTCGGCGAGCAGTACTTC
TRBV2	14	TRBJ1-4	.	.	CASSPGLTNEKLFF	TGTGCCAGCAGTCCCGGACTGACTAATGAAAAACTGTTTTTT
TRBV29-1	11	TRBJ1-1	.	.	CSVGVNTEAFF	TGCAGCGTAGGTGTGAACACTGAAGCTTTCTTT
TRBV7-7	16	TRBJ2-1	TRBD2	.	CASSRASGGAYNEQFF	TGTGCCAGCAGTCGGGCAAGCGGGGGGGCCTACAATGAGCAGTTCTTC
TRBV6-5	11	TRBJ2-1	TRBD1	once	CASSRQGRTFF	TGTGCCAGCAGTCGACAGGGGCGGACGTTCTTC
TRBV18	14	TRBJ1-1	.	.	CASSPGQLNTEAFF	TGTGCCAGCTCACCCGGACAACTGAACACTGAAGCTTTCTTT
TRBV5-1	12	TRBJ1-4	.	once	CASSWDGEKLFF	TGCGCCAGCAGCTGGGACGGAGAAAAACTGTTTTTT
TRBV19	15	TRBJ2-6	.	.	CASRRVPSGANVLTF	TGTGCCAGTCGGAGGGTACCCTCTGGGGCCAACGTCCTGACTTTC
TRBV30	13	TRBJ1-5	.	.	CAWSHRGLQPQHF	TGTGCCTGGAGTCATCGGGGGCTCCAGCCCCAGCATTTT
TRBV29-1	12	TRBJ1-2	TRBD1	.	CSVKDRGGGYTF	TGCAGCGTCAAGGACAGGGGAGGCGGCTACACCTTC
TRBV11-2	17	TRBJ1-1	.	.	CASSLMGRGGKGTEAFF	TGTGCCAGCAGCTTAATGGGTCGCGGGGGAAAGGGCACTGAAGCTTTCTTT
TRBV5-8	14	TRBJ1-5	.	.	CASSFDILIQPQHF	TGTGCCAGCAGCTTTGATATACTAATTCAGCCCCAGCATTTT
TRBV6-2/TRBV6-3	15	TRBJ1-1	TRBD1	.	CASSYYVTGATEAFF	TGTGCCAGCAGTTACTATGTGACAGGGGCGACTGAAGCTTTCTTT
TRBV18	15	TRBJ2-7	TRBD1	.	CASSRGTGNSFEQYF	TGTGCCAGCTCGCGAGGGACAGGGAATTCCTTCGAGCAGTACTTC
TRBV27	12	TRBJ2-7	.	.	CASSTVGEEQYF	TGTGCCAGCAGTACTGTAGGGGAGGAGCAGTACTTC
TRBV6-5	15	TRBJ1-2	TRBD1	.	CASSYSWTGGASYTF	TGTGCCAGCAGTTACTCGTGGACAGGGGGCGCGAGCTACACCTTC
TRBV2	16	TRBJ2-3	TRBD2	.	CASISGGARSTDTQYF	TGTGCCAGCATTAGCGGGGGGGCCAGGAGCACAGATACGCAGTATTTT
TRBV5-1	16	TRBJ2-1	TRBD2	.	CASETGSSGGHNEQFF	TGCGCCAGCGAGACAGGGTCTAGCGGGGGCCACAATGAGCAGTTCTTC
TRBV7-2	15	TRBJ2-2	TRBD1	.	CASRIGTGNTGELFF	TGTGCCAGCAGGATCGGGACAGGGAACACCGGGGAGCTGTTTTTT
TRBV6-1	14	TRBJ1-3	TRBD1	.	CASSGTGSGNTIYF	TGTGCCAGCAGCGGGACAGGGTCTGGAAACACCATATATTTT
TRBV28	14	TRBJ1-2	TRBD1	.	CASSRMGQNYGYTF	TGTGCCAGCAGTCGTATGGGACAGAACTATGGCTACACCTTC
TRBV5-6	15	TRBJ2-1	.	.	CASGIQGEGYNEQFF	TGTGCCAGCGGGATACAGGGTGAGGGCTACAATGAGCAGTTCTTC
TRBV9	12	TRBJ1-5	.	.	CASSVGFQPQHF	TGTGCCAGCAGCGTAGGGTTTCAGCCCCAGCATTTT
TRBV3-1/TRBV3-2	11	TRBJ1-2	.	.	CASSPGVGYTF	TGTGCCAGCAGCCCAGGGGTCGGCTACACCTTC